These 12 T cell receptor beta chains originate from one sample sequenced in a study of shared clonotypes between healthy human individuals (dated by TCRdb to 2020 to 2022). Libraries were constructed by the immunoSEQ multiplex PCR assay. In TCRdb, the immuneACCESS table is reduced to in-frame sequences with V and J assigned. These tables do not hold every clone; where another copy was compared, an unresolved V gene accounts for under half, and the others remain unexplained. Recorded for this sample are more than 2,000,000 clones; more than 90% of them occurred a single time. Jointly, the top ten make up under 0.15% of the sample. Sequenced input: naive CD4+ T cells sorted from blood. The sample's cell subset or site, from its label and the paper: CD45RA+ positively selected. Every receptor here comes from a man aged 18-30 years in good health.

The chain is built from TRBV4-1 and TRBJ2-7; TRBD1 matches at 8 bases. CDR3 length: 15 residues. Germline CDR1 and CDR2: MGHRA and YSYEKL. J gave up 2 bases and V 4 bases, and 7 bases lay outside the gene matches. This CDR3 is CASSRSPDRAYEQYF. CDR3 nucleotides: TGCGCCAGCAGCCGTAGCCCGGACAGGGCCTACGAGCAGTACTTC.

This rearrangement joins TRBV6-6 to TRBJ2-7; TRBD1 is a possible D gene (5 bases). Trimming removed 2 bases from V and 5 bases from J, with 10 bases in between. Per the germline V gene, CDR1 is MNHNY and CDR2 is SVGAGI (reference sequence). The CDR3 is 13 amino acids. The CDR3 DNA reads as TGTGCCAGCAGTTACGGGGCTAGAGACGAGCAGTACTTC. Translating gives CASSYGARDEQYF.

CDR3 sequence reads: CASSQDGGSGNQPQHF. Here the CDR3 DNA reads TGCGCCAGCAGCCAAGATGGGGGCAGTGGCAATCAGCCCCAGCATTTT. The chain uses TRBV4-3 and TRBJ1-5; D might be TRBD1 (6 bases). CDR3 length equals 16 residues. Germline V lookup: CDR1 LGHNA, CDR2 YSLEER. Trimming took 0 bases from V and 2 from J, leaving 11 bases between them.

As for this clone: Sequence at one end of the junction differs from germline and may be a read error. The chain carries TRBV7-7 and TRBJ2-5; 7 bases are shared with TRBD2. CDR1 SSHAT and CDR2 FNYEAQ come from the germline V gene (reference sequence). CDR3 length: 15 residues. The CDR3 coding sequence is TGTGCTAGCAGCCCGGGGGGTGAAAGGGGAGAGACCCAGTACTTC. Translation: CASSPGGERGETQYF. Full variable domain (remainder filled in from reference TRBV7-7 and TRBJ2-5): GAGVSQSPRYKVTKRGQDVTLRCDPISSHATLYWYQQALGQGPEFLTYFNYEAQPDKSGLPSDRFSAERPEGSISTLTIQRTEQRDSAMYRCASSPGGERGETQYFGPGTRLLVL.

The chain carries TRBV7-2 and TRBJ2-7, with a tentative D call TRBD2 (6 bases). Trimming removed 5 bases at V and 2 bases at J, with 16 bases between. CDR3 length: 15 amino acids. Germline V CDR1 and CDR2: SGHTA, FQGNSA. The CDR3 DNA sequence: TGTGCCAGCAGCCCGGCGGGAAATTTCACCTACGAGCAGTACTTC. It yields the protein CASSPAGNFTYEQYF.

This clone was detected only a few times. The chain is built from TRBV10-2 and TRBJ1-6; 8 nucleotides align to TRBD1. V lost 10 bases to trimming and J lost 7 bases; unmatched junction nucleotides: 9. The CDR3 has 14 residues. CDR1 and CDR2 (germline): WSHSY, SAAADI. As DNA, the CDR3 is TGCGCCACCAACTCCGGACAGGGAAATTCACCCCTCCACTTT. Translation gives CATNSGQGNSPLHF.

The V and J genes are TRBV7-9 and TRBJ2-2, with 9 bases lining up with TRBD1. V shed 6 bases, J shed 3 bases, and the junction held 5 bases outside the gene matches. CDR3 length: 15 amino acids. CDR1 and CDR2 (germline): SEHNR, FQNEAQ (reference sequence). The CDR3 loop reads CASRLQGAYTGELFF. The CDR3 DNA is TGTGCCAGCAGGTTACAGGGGGCCTACACCGGGGAGCTGTTTTTT.

V is TRBV29-1 and J is TRBJ2-5; 7 bases align to TRBD1. Unmatched junction bases numbered 8, after V lost 5 bases and J lost 2 bases. Germline lookup yields CDR1 SQVTM and CDR2 ANQGSEA. The CDR3 runs to 14 residues. CDR3 nucleotides: TGCAGCGTTCGGGTGACAGGGAAGCAAGAGACCCAGTACTTC. Residues: CSVRVTGKQETQYF.

The chain uses TRBV30 and TRBJ1-5, with 10 bases matching TRBD1. The germline V gene has CDR1 GTSNPN and CDR2 SVGIG (reference sequence). V dropped 4 bases and J dropped 7; count of bases not matched to a gene: 13. CDR3 size: 16 residues. The CDR3 sequence is CAWIQPGQGPRQPQHF. CDR3 DNA sequence: TGTGCCTGGATCCAACCGGGACAGGGGCCCCGACAGCCCCAGCATTTT.

The chain couples TRBV5-1 to TRBJ2-1; TRBD2 aligns across 7 bases. The CDR3 contains 17 residues. Germline CDR1 SGHRS, CDR2 YFSETQ. V lost 5 bases, J lost 9 bases, and 20 bases stayed unmatched. The DNA for the CDR3 is TGCGCCAGCAGTCTACACGTCGGACTAGAAATCGGCAGTGAGCAGTTCTTC. It translates to CASSLHVGLEIGSEQFF.

V gene TRBV6-5 combines with J gene TRBJ2-3; 9 nucleotides align to TRBD1. The CDR3 runs 15 residues. CDR1 and CDR2 (germline): MNHEY, SVGAGI. V was clipped by 5 bases and J by 3 bases; unmatched bases: 6. The CDR3 loop reads CASSQQGAWTDTQYF. The CDR3 region has the DNA TGTGCCAGCAGTCAACAGGGGGCTTGGACAGATACGCAGTATTTT.

CDR3 bases: TGTGCCAGCGAACTAGCGGGAGGTATCTACGAGCAGTACTTC. It yields the protein CASELAGGIYEQYF. V is TRBV7-2 and J is TRBJ2-5, with 12 bases fitting TRBD2. The end of the DNA fits TRBJ2-7 better, so the J call may be wrong. Looked up from germline, CDR1 is SGHTA and CDR2 is FQGNSA. The CDR3 totals 14 residues.